This T cell receptor beta chain appears in the sequencing data of a study of T cell responses to AZD1222 COVID-19 vaccine. Study-wide results and caveats: After the peak T cell response, and only then, were repertoires sampled.

Sequencing was performed with immunoSEQ multiplex PCR; in TCRdb, only in-frame clones are kept and a portion is missing. The table includes approximately 300,000 clones, approximately 94% detected once. Note on this clone: Its matching antigen is unknown.

This CDR3 is built from 11 residues. Germline V gives CDR1 LNHDA, CDR2 SQIVND (reference sequence). V was shortened by 10 bases and J by 12 bases, with 16 bases between the two germline ends. The rearrangement links TRBV19 to TRBJ2-4; D possibly uses TRBD1 or TRBD2 (5 bases each). The receptor was isolated from an adult who received the AZD1222 COVID-19 vaccine. The sample here was peripheral blood, taken 28 days after the second AZD1222 dose. CDR3 DNA sequence: TGTGCCACCGCCTCGGGGCCCGGTCAGTACTTC. Protein sequence: CATASGPGQYF. Full variable domain (outside the CDR3, taken from reference TRBV19 and TRBJ2-4): DGGITQSPKYLFRKEGQNVTLSCEQNLNHDAMYWYRQDPGQGLRLIYYSQIVNDFQKGDIAEGYSVSREKKESFPLTVTSAQKNPTAFYLCATASGPGQYFGAGTRLSVL.